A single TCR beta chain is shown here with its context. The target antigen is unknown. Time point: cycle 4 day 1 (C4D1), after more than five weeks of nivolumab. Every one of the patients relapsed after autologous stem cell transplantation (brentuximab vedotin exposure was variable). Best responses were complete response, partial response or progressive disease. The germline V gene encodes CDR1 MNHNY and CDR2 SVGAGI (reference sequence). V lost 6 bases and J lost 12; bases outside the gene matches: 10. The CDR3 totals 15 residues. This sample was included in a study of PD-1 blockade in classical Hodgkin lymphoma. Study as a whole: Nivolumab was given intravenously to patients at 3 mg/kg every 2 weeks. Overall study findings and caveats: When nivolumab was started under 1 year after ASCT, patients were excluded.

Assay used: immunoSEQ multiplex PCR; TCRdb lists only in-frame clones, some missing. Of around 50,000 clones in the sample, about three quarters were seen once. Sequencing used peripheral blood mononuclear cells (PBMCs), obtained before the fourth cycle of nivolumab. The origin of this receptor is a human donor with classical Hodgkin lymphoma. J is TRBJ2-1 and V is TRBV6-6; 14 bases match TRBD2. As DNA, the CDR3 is TGTGCCAGCAGATCCGGGACTAGCGGGAGTTTTGCGCAGTTCTTC. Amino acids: CASRSGTSGSFAQFF.